This T cell receptor (beta chain) was retrieved from a study of T cell responses to AZD1222 COVID-19 vaccine. Study information: Second-dose recipients at about 4 or about 12 weeks were treated as one pooled group. General study results and limits: Vaccine-associated CD4 TCRs ranged over spike, dominating at 160-218 and 743-854. AZD1222 recipients seropositive at baseline numbered only six or seven. Nearly half of the spike-specific TCRs reportedly recognize variant regions that carry no mutations.

Libraries were prepared by immunoSEQ multiplex PCR; TCRdb keeps only in-frame clonotypes and omits some of them. The profile covers 150,000 or so clones, with around 92% appearing a single time and around 0.96% taken by the ten largest. Per the germline V gene, CDR1 is MDHEN and CDR2 is SYDVKM. CDR3 size: 17 residues. The V gene lost 1 base and the J gene lost 0 bases, with 13 bases spanning the gap. For this clone: Its matching antigen is unknown.

The chain combines TRBV28 with TRBJ2-1, with no clear D. The source is an adult in good health. The sample in question was peripheral blood, obtained on day 0 of AZD1222 vaccination. The CDR3 sequence: CASSLLLASASYNEQFF. Here the CDR3 DNA reads TGTGCCAGCAGTTTATTACTGGCATCCGCCTCCTACAATGAGCAGTTCTTC.